The 20 T cell receptor beta chains presented below share a single source sample, sequenced in a study of metastatic and nonmetastatic thyroid tumors. TCRdb reanalyzed the PCR reads with MiXCR. Among around 20,000 clones listed, approximately 11% were seen once. No treatment of any kind had been given to any patient before thyroid surgery. Sequencing input: blood. These TCRs come from a female donor with papillary thyroid cancer or a benign thyroid nodule (not recorded which). Some clones in this sample may be carry-over from other donors' samples.

At least ten counts were recorded for this clone. The V and J genes are TRBV19 and TRBJ2-2; D is uncertain. The V gene lost 9 bases and the J gene lost 6 bases, with 8 bases spanning the gap. The CDR3 consists of 11 residues. Per the germline V gene, CDR1 is LNHDA and CDR2 is SQIVND (reference sequence). The CDR3 region has the DNA TGTGCCAGCAACATCGCCGGGGAGCTGTTTTTT. Its protein is CASNIAGELFF.

This clone was seen more than once but under ten times. This rearrangement joins TRBV12-3 or TRBV12-4 to TRBJ2-7, with 9 bases fitting TRBD2. Losses at the gene ends were 5 bases for V and 2 bases for J; bases not matched to a gene: 7. The CDR3 loop spans 15 amino acids. The CDR3 bases are TGTGCCAGCAGTCTACCGGGACTAGCTACCTACGAGCAGTACTTC. It is translated as CASSLPGLATYEQYF.

This clone was detected ten times or more. The CDR3 nucleotides are TGCAGCGTTGAACTTTGGGACACCGGGGAGCTGTTTTTT. Amino acid sequence: CSVELWDTGELFF. J is TRBJ2-2 and V is TRBV29-1; D is ambiguous. CDR3 size: 13 residues. From germline, CDR1 is SQVTM and CDR2 ANQGSEA. V was cut by 2 bases and J by 3 bases, with 7 bases left in between.

This clone was counted ten times or more. The genes are TRBV11-2 and TRBJ1-1, with no clear D. Trimming left V 1 base short and J 8 bases short, with 11 bases between. Germline V gene sequence: CDR1 SGHAT, CDR2 FQNNGV. This CDR3 comprises 13 residues. In DNA, the CDR3 is TGTGCCAGCAGCTTAGGGGAGGGCAGGGAAGCTTTCTTT. As protein: CASSLGEGREAFF.

There are many counts of this clone. The chain links TRBV13 to TRBJ1-2; D call uncertain. The CDR3 is made up of 14 amino acids. Per germline, CDR1 PRHDT and CDR2 FYEKMQ (reference sequence). V was trimmed by 5 bases and J by 3 bases, leaving 13 bases between them. This CDR3 reads CASSQRRIDYGYTF. CDR3 nucleotides: TGTGCCAGCAGCCAAAGGAGGATCGACTATGGCTACACCTTC.

This clone was detected ten times or more. V gene TRBV7-9 combines with J gene TRBJ1-2, with TRBD1 as a possible D gene (6 bases). Looked up from germline, CDR1 is SEHNR and CDR2 is FQNEAQ (reference sequence). Between the trimmed V and J ends, which lost 3 bases and 7 bases, there was a span of 12 bases. The CDR3 length is 13 residues. CDR3 amino acids: CASSFTGSGGYTF. Here the CDR3 DNA reads TGTGCCAGCAGCTTTACAGGGTCCGGTGGCTACACCTTC. Supplemented by reference TRBV7-9 and TRBJ1-2, the full variable domain reads DTGVSQNPRHKITKRGQNVTFRCDPISEHNRLYWYRQTLGQGPEFLTYFQNEAQLEKSRLLSDRFSAERPKGSFSTLEIQRTEQGDSAMYLCASSFTGSGGYTFGSGTRLTVV.

This clone was counted only a few times. The rearrangement uses TRBV4-1 and TRBJ2-1; D might be TRBD2 (6 bases). V lost 4 bases and J 12 bases, leaving 28 bases between the germline ends. CDR3 length equals 17 residues. Looked up from germline, CDR1 is MGHRA and CDR2 is YSYEKL. CDR3 region: CASSPPKGLRGWDGQFF. The DNA for the CDR3 is TGCGCCAGCAGCCCCCCAAAGGGACTCCGGGGATGGGATGGGCAGTTCTTC.

This clone was counted many times. This chain joins TRBV7-9 and TRBJ2-2; possibly TRBD2 for D (6 bases). The CDR3 is made up of 14 amino acids. Trimming shortened V by 1 base and J by 7 bases, and 10 bases separated the two germline ends. Germline assignment: CDR1 SEHNR and CDR2 FQNEAQ (reference sequence). CDR3 in amino acids: CASSLVAGYGELFF. The CDR3 DNA follows: TGTGCCAGCAGCTTAGTTGCGGGGTACGGGGAGCTGTTTTTT.

About this clone: This clone may be a read error of a much larger clone one base away. This same CDR3 is encoded by further DNA sequences in the sample. This sequence joins TRBV15 and TRBJ1-5; D not certain. CDR1 LNHNV and CDR2 YYDKDF come from the germline V gene (reference sequence). The CDR3 length is 13 residues. V lost 8 bases to trimming and J lost 1 base, with 9 bases between them. Here the CDR3 reads CATGGRSNQPQHF. The CDR3 coding sequence is TGTGCCACCGGTGGGAGGAGCAATCAGCCCCAGCATTTT. Based on the CDR3 plus reference TRBV15 and TRBJ1-5, the full variable domain is DAMVIQNPRYQVTQFGKPVTLSCSQTLNHNVMYWYQQKSSQAPKLLFHYYDKDFNNEADTPDNFQSRRPNTSFCFLDIRSPGLGDTAMYLCATGGRSNQPQHFGDGTRLSIL.

This clone came up many times. The chain links TRBV7-6 to TRBJ2-7; possible D gene TRBD1, 5 bases. The CDR3 consists of 13 residues. Germline-derived CDR1 and CDR2 are SGHVS and FNYEAQ. Trimming took 3 bases from V and 7 from J, leaving 13 bases between them. In DNA form, the CDR3 reads TGTGCCAGCAGCTTGACAGCCCTAGGGGAGCAGTACTTC. Protein product: CASSLTALGEQYF.

The sample holds a few counts of this clone. For the CDR3, the DNA is TGTGCCAGCAGCGTAGATCGAGGACCCTCGGCCAAAAACATTCAGTACTTC. Its protein is CASSVDRGPSAKNIQYF. The chain couples TRBV9 to TRBJ2-4; D is unclear. CDR3 length equals 17 residues. The germline V and J ends were trimmed by 0 bases and 1 base, with 14 bases remaining between them. Per germline, CDR1 SGDLS and CDR2 YYNGEE.

This sequence joins TRBV6-1 and TRBJ2-3; the match to TRBD1 covers 9 bases. The DNA end is a closer match to TRBJ1-5, so the J assignment may be wrong. CDR1 and CDR2 (germline): MNHNS, SASEGT. The CDR3 extends over 16 amino acids. CDR3 sequence reads: CASGEQGAPSGGTQHF. Written as DNA, the CDR3 is TGTGCCAGCGGGGAACAGGGGGCTCCTAGCGGGGGTACGCAGCATTTT.

Ten or more counts support this clone. The CDR3 sequence: CSARDPGQGQYF. The CDR3 nucleotides read TGCAGTGCTAGAGATCCGGGACAGGGGCAGTACTTC. This sequence joins TRBV20-1 and TRBJ2-7, with 9 bases aligning to TRBD1. V trimming: 0 bases; J trimming: 9 bases; junction bases outside the gene matches: 3. Germline CDR1 and CDR2: DFQATT and SNEGSKA (reference sequence). The CDR3 loop spans 12 amino acids.

Many counts were recorded for this clone. The V and J genes are TRBV5-6 and TRBJ2-7; D unclear. V lost 4 bases to trimming and J lost 5 bases, with 22 bases between them. The CDR3 has 16 residues. The germline V gene has CDR1 SGHDT and CDR2 YYEEEE. The CDR3 spells CASSLFSIFARNEQYF. For the CDR3, the DNA is TGTGCCAGCAGCCTATTTTCGATCTTTGCACGGAACGAGCAGTACTTC. The entire variable domain, with the rest obtained from reference TRBV5-6 and TRBJ2-7, is as follows: DAGVTQSPTHLIKTRGQQVTLRCSPKSGHDTVSWYQQALGQGPQFIFQYYEEEERQRGNFPDRFSGHQFPNYSSELNVNALLLGDSALYLCASSLFSIFARNEQYFGPGTRLTVT.

In this sample, this clone turned up many times. The genes are TRBV30 and TRBJ2-1; 7 positions match TRBD2. The CDR3 runs to 13 residues. Germline V gives CDR1 GTSNPN, CDR2 SVGIG (reference sequence). V trimming: 0 bases; J trimming: 10 bases; junction bases outside the gene matches: 6. CDR3 bases: TGTGCCTGGAGTGTGAAGTTAGCGGGCGAGCAGTTCTTC. Its protein is CAWSVKLAGEQFF.

This clone was seen repeatedly, ten times or more. The chain employs TRBV2 and TRBJ1-2; no firm D call. Germline assignment: CDR1 SNHLY and CDR2 FYNNEI. The CDR3 contains 13 residues. V was clipped by 2 bases and J by 4 bases, with 8 bases between them. The CDR3 here is CASSEPGGYGYTF. The CDR3 coding sequence is TGTGCCAGCAGTGAACCCGGAGGCTATGGCTACACCTTC. Filled out from reference TRBV2 and TRBJ1-2, the complete variable domain reads EPEVTQTPSHQVTQMGQEVILRCVPISNHLYFYWYRQILGQKVEFLVSFYNNEISEKSEIFDDQFSVERPDGSNFTLKIRSTKLEDSAMYFCASSEPGGYGYTFGSGTRLTVV.

This clone was seen just once. A read error may explain this, as a much larger clone is one base away. This chain joins TRBV18 and TRBJ2-7; 7 bases align to TRBD2. V lost 8 bases, J lost 0 bases, and 22 bases stayed unmatched. Germline V gene data show CDR1 as KGHSH and CDR2 as LQKENI. This CDR3 spans 19 amino acids. This CDR3 reads CASITPRGRAGANSYEQYF. CDR3 coding DNA: TGTGCCAGCATCACCCCCCGTGGGAGGGCGGGAGCGAACTCCTACGAGCAGTACTTC.

In its sample, this clone was seen many times. The chain carries TRBV11-2 and TRBJ1-1; D possibly corresponds to TRBD1 (6 bases). This CDR3 has 14 amino acids. Germline V gene sequence: CDR1 SGHAT, CDR2 FQNNGV. V lost 5 bases and J lost 3, with 13 bases in between. CDR3 region: CASSVRRGDTEAFF. The CDR3 bases are TGTGCCAGCAGCGTCCGAAGGGGGGACACTGAAGCTTTCTTT. The whole variable domain, filled in from reference TRBV11-2 and TRBJ1-1, reads EAGVAQSPRYKIIEKRQSVAFWCNPISGHATLYWYQQILGQGPKLLIQFQNNGVVDDSQLPKDRFSAERLKGVDSTLKIQPAKLEDSAVYLCASSVRRGDTEAFFGQGTRLTVV.

This clone was recorded at least ten times. The chain joins TRBV10-3 to TRBJ1-2; 7 bases are a match to TRBD1. With V trimmed by 3 bases and J by 4 bases, 17 bases remained unmatched. Germline V gene data show CDR1 as ENHRY and CDR2 as SYGVKD. CDR3 size: 18 residues. The CDR3 nucleotides read TGTGCCATCAGTGATTTCGGGGTCTCACAGGGGTTAGGCTATGGCTACACCTTC. It is translated as CAISDFGVSQGLGYGYTF.

There are a few counts of this clone. A single base separates this from a much larger clone, so it may be a read error. The chain joins TRBV7-9 to TRBJ1-1; D is undetermined. This CDR3 is 13 amino acids long. Trimming stripped 7 bases from V and 0 bases from J, with 9 bases between. From germline, CDR1 is SEHNR and CDR2 FQNEAQ (reference sequence). CDR3 sequence reads: CASIFGMNTEAFF. The CDR3 nucleotides read TGTGCCAGCATCTTTGGCATGAACACTGAAGCTTTCTTT.